Shown below are 11 T cell receptor beta chains from a single sample sequenced in a study of T cells after yellow fever vaccination. A single record per CDR3 protein comes from TCRdb applying MiXCR to the 5' RACE reads. Of just over 300,000 distinct CDR3 sequences listed, around 3.6% were seen once; the top ten hold 23%. The source material was PBMCs, sampled on the day of the yellow fever booster vaccination. These receptors were taken from a young man who received the YFV17D yellow fever vaccine.

This clonotype was observed many times. The rearrangement joins TRBV7-3 to TRBJ2-3; the D gene is possibly TRBD1 (6 bases). The CDR3 totals 15 residues. CDR1 is SGHTA, CDR2 FQGTGA, per germline. Deletions cut 3 bases from V and 0 bases from J, with 10 bases between. This CDR3 reads CASSFYGTSTDTQYF. The CDR3, as DNA: TGTGCCAGCAGCTTTTACGGGACAAGCACAGATACGCAGTATTTT.

This clonotype was seen at least ten times. CDR3: CAWSRQGSNEQYF. In DNA, the CDR3 is TGTGCCTGGAGTCGACAGGGAAGTAACGAGCAGTACTTC. V gene TRBV30 combines with J gene TRBJ2-7; 7 bases map to TRBD1. Germline V gene sequence: CDR1 GTSNPN, CDR2 SVGIG (reference sequence). CDR3 length equals 13 residues. Trimming took 2 bases from V and 5 from J; bases not matched to a gene: 6.

This clonotype was counted many times. The chain links TRBV7-9 to TRBJ2-3; 7 nucleotides align to TRBD2. The CDR3 spans 16 residues. With 5 bases clipped from V and 1 base from J, the junction kept 9 bases outside the gene matches. CDR1 is SEHNR and CDR2 is FQNEAQ in the germline V gene (reference sequence). DNA for the CDR3: TGTGCCAGCAGCGGGGTGGGAGCGGGGCGCACAGATACGCAGTATTTT. Translated, it gives CASSGVGAGRTDTQYF.

A word on this clonotype: Possible read error: a much larger clone is one base away. This chain links TRBV6-2 or TRBV6-3 with TRBJ2-1; D is undetermined. Germline CDR1 reads MNHEY; CDR2 reads SVGEGT. V was trimmed by 0 bases and J by 9 bases, leaving 12 bases between them. This CDR3 is 14 amino acids long. CDR3 sequence: CASSYSGFRIEQFF. CDR3 nucleotide sequence: TGTGCCAGCAGTTACTCGGGGTTCCGGATTGAGCAGTTCTTC.

The V gene is TRBV12-3 or TRBV12-4, the J gene TRBJ2-1; D remains unclear. CDR3 length: 10 amino acids. Trimming cost V 3 bases and J 9 bases, with 3 bases left between them. The CDR3 DNA sequence: TGTGCCAGCAGTTTGGTTGAGCAGTTCTTC. Protein: CASSLVEQFF.

The chain recombines TRBV7-6 with TRBJ2-2, with TRBD1 identical over 7 bases. Germline V gene data show CDR1 as SGHVS and CDR2 as FNYEAQ. V trimming: 3 bases; J trimming: 2 bases; junction bases outside the gene matches: 18. This CDR3 is 20 amino acids long. The CDR3 here is CASSFFLTGKLQRNTGELFF. The CDR3 DNA reads TGTGCCAGCAGCTTTTTCTTGACAGGGAAGCTCCAAAGAAACACCGGGGAGCTGTTTTTT.

The V and J genes are TRBV4-3 and TRBJ2-3, with TRBD2 as a possible D gene (6 bases). The V and J ends lost 0 bases and 6 bases respectively, with 13 bases between them. The CDR3 consists of 15 residues. Germline V gives CDR1 LGHNA, CDR2 YSLEER. CDR3 DNA: TGCGCCAGCAGCCAAGAATTTACTAGCCGCGATACGCAGTATTTT. Encoded protein: CASSQEFTSRDTQYF.

This clonotype has more than one count but fewer than ten. The genes are TRBV7-9 and TRBJ2-3; 7 bases are shared with TRBD1. V lost 4 bases and J lost 5; bases outside the gene matches: 3. The CDR3 totals 13 residues. CDR1 SEHNR and CDR2 FQNEAQ come from the germline V gene (reference sequence). CDR3 in DNA: TGTGCCAGCAGCTCACAGGGGAGAGATACGCAGTATTTT. As protein: CASSSQGRDTQYF.

The chain employs TRBV7-6 and TRBJ1-2, with 9 bases matching TRBD1. The V gene end was trimmed by 2 bases and the J gene end by 8 bases; junction bases not matched to a gene: 6. The germline V gene encodes CDR1 SGHVS and CDR2 FNYEAQ. The CDR3 totals 14 residues. CDR3 sequence: CASSLTQGAGGYTF. In nucleotides, the CDR3 is TGTGCCAGCAGCTTAACACAGGGGGCGGGCGGCTACACCTTC.

This clonotype appeared a few times. The chain carries TRBV7-9 and TRBJ2-3; D is unresolved. The length of the CDR3 is 15 residues. CDR1 and CDR2 (germline): SEHNR, FQNEAQ (reference sequence). The V end was cut by 2 bases, the J end by 4 bases, with 13 bases between. The CDR3 is CASSLPASVSDTQYF. The CDR3, as DNA: TGTGCCAGCAGCTTACCAGCCTCAGTATCAGATACGCAGTATTTT.

Ten or more counts support this clonotype. The genes are TRBV6-5 and TRBJ1-1; no clear D. The V gene's germline CDR1 is MNHEY and CDR2 SVGAGI. This CDR3 is built from 14 residues. The germline V and J ends were trimmed by 0 bases and 1 base, with 6 bases remaining between them. CDR3 loop: CASSYSRQNTEAFF. CDR3 DNA: TGTGCCAGCAGTTACTCCAGACAGAACACTGAAGCTTTCTTT.